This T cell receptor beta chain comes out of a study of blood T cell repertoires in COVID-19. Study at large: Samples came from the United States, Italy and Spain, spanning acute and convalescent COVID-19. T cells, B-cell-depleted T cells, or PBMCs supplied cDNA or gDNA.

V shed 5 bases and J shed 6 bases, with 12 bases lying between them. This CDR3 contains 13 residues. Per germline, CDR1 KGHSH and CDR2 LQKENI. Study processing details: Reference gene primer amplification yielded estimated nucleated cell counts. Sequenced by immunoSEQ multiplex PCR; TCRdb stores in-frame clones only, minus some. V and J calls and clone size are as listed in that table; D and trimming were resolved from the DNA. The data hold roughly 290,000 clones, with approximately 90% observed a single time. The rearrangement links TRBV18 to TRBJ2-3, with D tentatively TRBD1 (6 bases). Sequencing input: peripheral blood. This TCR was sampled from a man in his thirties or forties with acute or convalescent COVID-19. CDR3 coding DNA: TGTGCCAGCTCAGAACAGGGCAGGGATACGCAGTATTTT. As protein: CASSEQGRDTQYF. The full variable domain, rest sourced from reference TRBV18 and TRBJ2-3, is NAGVMQNPRHLVRRRGQEARLRCSPMKGHSHVYWYRQLPEEGLKFMVYLQKENIIDESGMPKERFSAEFPKEGPSILRIQQVVRGDSAAYFCASSEQGRDTQYFGPGTRLTVL.